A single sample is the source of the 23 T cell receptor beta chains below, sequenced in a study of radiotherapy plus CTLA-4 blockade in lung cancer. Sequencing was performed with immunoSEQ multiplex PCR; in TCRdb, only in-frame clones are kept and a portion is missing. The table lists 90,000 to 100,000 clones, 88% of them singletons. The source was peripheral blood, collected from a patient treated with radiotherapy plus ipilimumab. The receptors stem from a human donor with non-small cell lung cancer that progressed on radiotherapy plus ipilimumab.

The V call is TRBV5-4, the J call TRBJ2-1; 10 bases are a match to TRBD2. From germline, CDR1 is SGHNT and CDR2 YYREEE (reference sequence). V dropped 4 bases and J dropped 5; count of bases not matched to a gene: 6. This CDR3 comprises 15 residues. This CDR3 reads CASSPTSGTNNEQFF. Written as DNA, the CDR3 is TGTGCCAGCAGCCCTACTAGCGGGACAAACAATGAGCAGTTCTTC.

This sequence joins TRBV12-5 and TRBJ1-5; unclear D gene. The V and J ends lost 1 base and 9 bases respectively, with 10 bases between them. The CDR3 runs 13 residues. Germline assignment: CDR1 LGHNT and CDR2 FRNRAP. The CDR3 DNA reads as TGTGCTAGTGGTTTGGACCTCCGGGGGCCCCAGCATTTT. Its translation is CASGLDLRGPQHF.

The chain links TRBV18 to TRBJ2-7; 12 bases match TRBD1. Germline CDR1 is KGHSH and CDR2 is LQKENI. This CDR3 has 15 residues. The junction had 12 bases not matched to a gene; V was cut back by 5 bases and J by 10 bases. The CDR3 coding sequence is TGTGCCAGCTCAACAACTCCGGGACAGGGGGCCGGTCAGTACTTC. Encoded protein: CASSTTPGQGAGQYF.

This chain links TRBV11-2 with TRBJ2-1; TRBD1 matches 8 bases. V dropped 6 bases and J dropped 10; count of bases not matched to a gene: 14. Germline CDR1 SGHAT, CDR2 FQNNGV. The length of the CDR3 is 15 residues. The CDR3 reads CASSPGGLAQSEQFF. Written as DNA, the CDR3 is TGTGCCAGCAGTCCAGGGGGCCTAGCGCAATCCGAGCAGTTCTTC.

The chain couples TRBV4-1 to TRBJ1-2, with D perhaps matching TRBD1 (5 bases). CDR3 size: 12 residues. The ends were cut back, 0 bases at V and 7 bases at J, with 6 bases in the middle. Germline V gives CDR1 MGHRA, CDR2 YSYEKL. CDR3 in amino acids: CASSQDGTGYTF. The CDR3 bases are TGCGCCAGCAGCCAAGATGGGACTGGCTACACCTTC.

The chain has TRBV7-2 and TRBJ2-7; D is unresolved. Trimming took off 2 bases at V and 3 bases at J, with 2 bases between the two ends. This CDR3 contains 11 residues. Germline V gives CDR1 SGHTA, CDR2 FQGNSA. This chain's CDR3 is CASSLYYEQYF. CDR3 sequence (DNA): TGTGCCAGCAGCTTATACTACGAGCAGTACTTC.

CDR3 DNA sequence: TGTGCCAGCAGTCCTCGCAACCGCTATGGCTACACCTTC. This codes for CASSPRNRYGYTF. This rearrangement joins TRBV27 to TRBJ1-2; D is ambiguous. Per germline, CDR1 MNHEY and CDR2 SMNVEV (reference sequence). The CDR3 contains 13 residues. Trimming took off 5 bases at V and 4 bases at J, with 11 bases between the two ends.

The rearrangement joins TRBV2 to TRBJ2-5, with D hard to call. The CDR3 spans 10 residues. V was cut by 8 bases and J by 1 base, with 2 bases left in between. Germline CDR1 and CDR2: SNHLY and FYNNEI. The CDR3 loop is CASGQETQYF. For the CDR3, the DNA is TGTGCCAGCGGCCAAGAGACCCAGTACTTC.

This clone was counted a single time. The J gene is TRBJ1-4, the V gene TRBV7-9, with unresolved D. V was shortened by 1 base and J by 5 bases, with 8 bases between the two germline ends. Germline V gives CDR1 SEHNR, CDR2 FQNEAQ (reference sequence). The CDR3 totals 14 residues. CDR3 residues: CASSLGQTNEKLFF. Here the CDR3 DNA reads TGTGCCAGCAGCTTAGGACAAACCAATGAAAAACTGTTTTTT.

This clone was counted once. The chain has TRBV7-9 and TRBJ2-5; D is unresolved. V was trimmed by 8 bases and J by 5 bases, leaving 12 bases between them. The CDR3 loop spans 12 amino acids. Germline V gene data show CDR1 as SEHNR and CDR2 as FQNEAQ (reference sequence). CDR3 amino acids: CASPDSRETQYF. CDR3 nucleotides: TGTGCCAGCCCCGACTCTCGGGAGACCCAGTACTTC.

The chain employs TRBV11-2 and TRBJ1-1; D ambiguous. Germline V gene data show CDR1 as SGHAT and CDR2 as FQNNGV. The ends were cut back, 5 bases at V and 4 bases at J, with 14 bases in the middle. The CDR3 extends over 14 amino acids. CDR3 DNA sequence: TGTGCCAGCAGCCCCAGCCCCGGGAGCACTGAAGCTTTCTTT. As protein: CASSPSPGSTEAFF. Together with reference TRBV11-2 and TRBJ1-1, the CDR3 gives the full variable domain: EAGVAQSPRYKIIEKRQSVAFWCNPISGHATLYWYQQILGQGPKLLIQFQNNGVVDDSQLPKDRFSAERLKGVDSTLKIQPAKLEDSAVYLCASSPSPGSTEAFFGQGTRLTVV.

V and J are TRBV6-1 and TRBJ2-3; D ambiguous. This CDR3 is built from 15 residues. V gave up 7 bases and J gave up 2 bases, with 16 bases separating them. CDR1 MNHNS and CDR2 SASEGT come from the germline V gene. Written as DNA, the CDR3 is TGTGCCAGCACTCCCGCGCTAGTGAACACAGATACGCAGTATTTT. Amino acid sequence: CASTPALVNTDTQYF.

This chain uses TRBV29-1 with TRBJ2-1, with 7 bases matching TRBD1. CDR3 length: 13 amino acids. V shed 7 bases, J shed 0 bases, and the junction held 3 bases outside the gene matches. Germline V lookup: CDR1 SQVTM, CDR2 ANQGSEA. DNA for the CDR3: TGCAGCGCAGACAGGGACTCCTACAATGAGCAGTTCTTC. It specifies CSADRDSYNEQFF.

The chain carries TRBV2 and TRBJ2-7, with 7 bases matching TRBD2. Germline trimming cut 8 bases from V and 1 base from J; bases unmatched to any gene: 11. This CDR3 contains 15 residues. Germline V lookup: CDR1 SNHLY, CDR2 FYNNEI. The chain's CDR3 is CASFKSGDISYEQYF. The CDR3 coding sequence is TGTGCCAGCTTTAAAAGCGGGGATATTTCCTACGAGCAGTACTTC.

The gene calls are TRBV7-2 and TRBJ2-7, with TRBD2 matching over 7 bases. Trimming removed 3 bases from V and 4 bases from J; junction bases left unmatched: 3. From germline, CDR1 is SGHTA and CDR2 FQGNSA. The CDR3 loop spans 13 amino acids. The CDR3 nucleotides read TGTGCCAGCAGCTTCGGGACTAATTACGAGCAGTACTTC. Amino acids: CASSFGTNYEQYF.

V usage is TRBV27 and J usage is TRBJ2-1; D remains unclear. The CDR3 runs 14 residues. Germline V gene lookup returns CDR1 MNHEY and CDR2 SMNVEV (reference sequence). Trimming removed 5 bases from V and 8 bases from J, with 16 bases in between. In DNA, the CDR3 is TGTGCCAGCAGTATCCTCCCGGGTCGTCATGAGCAGTTCTTC. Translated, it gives CASSILPGRHEQFF.

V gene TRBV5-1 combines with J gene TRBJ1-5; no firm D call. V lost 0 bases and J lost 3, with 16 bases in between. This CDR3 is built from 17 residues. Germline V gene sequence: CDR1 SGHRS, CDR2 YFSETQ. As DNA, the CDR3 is TGCGCCAGCAGCTTGGTGCAGAAAGGGAAGGTCAATCAGCCCCAGCATTTT. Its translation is CASSLVQKGKVNQPQHF.

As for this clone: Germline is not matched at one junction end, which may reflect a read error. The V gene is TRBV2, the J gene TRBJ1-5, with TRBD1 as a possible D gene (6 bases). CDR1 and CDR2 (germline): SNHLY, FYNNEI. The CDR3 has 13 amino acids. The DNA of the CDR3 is TGTGCCAGCAGGGAAGACAGGCCCGCTCCCCAGCATTTT. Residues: CASREDRPAPQHF.

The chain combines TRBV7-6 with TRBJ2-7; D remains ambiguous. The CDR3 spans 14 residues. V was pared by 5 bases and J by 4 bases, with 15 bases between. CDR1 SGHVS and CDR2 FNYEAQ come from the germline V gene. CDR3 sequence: CASSPLLSEYEQYF. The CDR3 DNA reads TGTGCCAGCAGCCCCCTACTGTCCGAATACGAGCAGTACTTC. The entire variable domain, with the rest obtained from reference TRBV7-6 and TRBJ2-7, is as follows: GAGVSQSPRYKVTKRGQDVALRCDPISGHVSLYWYRQALGQGPEFLTYFNYEAQQDKSGLPNDRFSAERPEGSISTLTIQRTEQRDSAMYRCASSPLLSEYEQYFGPGTRLTVT.

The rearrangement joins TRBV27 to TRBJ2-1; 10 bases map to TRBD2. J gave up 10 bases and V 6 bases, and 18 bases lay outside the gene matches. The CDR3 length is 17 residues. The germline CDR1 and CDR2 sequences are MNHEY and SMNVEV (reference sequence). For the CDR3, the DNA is TGTGCCAGCAGCTTGCCACCTGGGCTAGCGGGAGCGGGAGAGCAGTTCTTC. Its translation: CASSLPPGLAGAGEQFF.

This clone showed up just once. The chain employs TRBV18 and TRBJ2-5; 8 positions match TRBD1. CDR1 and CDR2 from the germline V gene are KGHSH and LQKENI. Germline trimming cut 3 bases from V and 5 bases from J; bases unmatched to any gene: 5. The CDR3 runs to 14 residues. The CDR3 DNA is TGTGCCAGCTCACCGACAGGGGCTTTGGAGACCCAGTACTTC. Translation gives CASSPTGALETQYF.

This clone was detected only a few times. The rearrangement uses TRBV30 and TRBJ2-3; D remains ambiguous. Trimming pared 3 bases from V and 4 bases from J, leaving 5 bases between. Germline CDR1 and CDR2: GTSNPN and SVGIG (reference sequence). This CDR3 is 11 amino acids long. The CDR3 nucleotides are TGTGCCTGGAGAGTGTCAGATACGCAGTATTTT. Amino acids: CAWRVSDTQYF.

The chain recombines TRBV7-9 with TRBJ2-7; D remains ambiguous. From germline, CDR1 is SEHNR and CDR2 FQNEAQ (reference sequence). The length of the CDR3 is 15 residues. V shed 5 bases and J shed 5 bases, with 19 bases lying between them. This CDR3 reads CASSPKSRLGNEQYF. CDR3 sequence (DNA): TGTGCCAGCAGCCCAAAATCCAGGCTTGGGAACGAGCAGTACTTC.